Shown below are 21 T cell receptor beta chains from a single sample sequenced in a study of control samples from healthy donors and cancer patients (dated by TCRdb to the early 2020s). The library was obtained by the immunoSEQ multiplex PCR assay. Entries here come from immuneACCESS through TCRdb and include only in-frame sequences with V and J called. Some clones fail to appear in such tables; in the studies checked, an unresolved V gene covers under half of the shortfall, and the cause of the remainder is unknown. The sample table lists approximately 86,000 clones, more than 70% of them with a count of one. The ten largest clonotypes hold about 2.1% of the sample. The sequenced sample consisted of blood. All receptors come from a woman in her thirties or forties in good health.

The CDR3 sequence is CASSLESSSGNTIYF. CDR3 nucleotides: TGCGCCAGCTCCCTAGAATCCAGCTCTGGAAACACCATATATTTT. V usage is TRBV4-1 and J usage is TRBJ1-3; D call uncertain. This CDR3 is built from 15 residues. V was clipped by 8 bases and J by 0 bases, with 14 bases between them. CDR1 and CDR2 from the germline V gene are MGHRA and YSYEKL.

The chain recombines TRBV2 with TRBJ2-5, with 7 bases that match TRBD1. CDR1 and CDR2 (germline): SNHLY, FYNNEI. The CDR3 has 15 residues. V shed 5 bases, J shed 0 bases, and the junction held 6 bases outside the gene matches. CDR3: CASSSTGVYQETQYF. The CDR3 nucleotides read TGTGCCAGCAGTTCCACAGGGGTGTACCAAGAGACCCAGTACTTC.

The chain joins TRBV7-2 to TRBJ2-3; 12 bases are a match to TRBD2. The CDR3 is 18 amino acids. With V trimmed by 0 bases and J by 8 bases, 12 bases remained unmatched. Germline CDR1 and CDR2: SGHTA and FQGNSA. The CDR3 DNA sequence: TGTGCCAGCAGCTTAGCCCCTACTAGCGGGGGGAAGGAAGGTACGCAGTATTTT. Translated, it gives CASSLAPTSGGKEGTQYF.

V and J are TRBV10-2 and TRBJ2-1, with 9 bases that match TRBD2. CDR3 size: 13 residues. Germline V CDR1 and CDR2: WSHSY, SAAADI. With V trimmed by 7 bases and J by 9 bases, 7 bases remained unmatched. The CDR3 DNA follows: TGCGCCAGCAATATAGCGGGGGCTGGTGAGCAGTTCTTC. Its translation is CASNIAGAGEQFF.

The gene calls are TRBV29-1 and TRBJ2-3; D is possibly TRBD1 (5 bases). Germline values: CDR1 SQVTM, CDR2 ANQGSEA. The V end was cut by 8 bases, the J end by 1 base, with 19 bases between. This CDR3 contains 15 residues. The CDR3 loop is CSYVSQVSGTDTQYF. For the CDR3, the DNA is TGCAGCTATGTCTCACAGGTCTCGGGCACAGATACGCAGTATTTT.

The rearrangement uses TRBV4-1 and TRBJ1-4; possibly TRBD1 for D (5 bases). The CDR3 spans 12 residues. V lost 6 bases and J 14 bases, leaving 16 bases between the germline ends. Germline V CDR1 and CDR2: MGHRA, YSYEKL. The DNA of the CDR3 is TGCGCCAGCAGTTTCATAGCGGGGCGCCTGTTTTTT. Encoded protein: CASSFIAGRLFF.

The V call is TRBV6-5, the J call TRBJ1-6; TRBD1 aligns across 9 bases. The junction had 4 bases not matched to a gene; V was cut back by 0 bases and J by 7 bases. CDR3 size: 16 residues. Germline-derived CDR1 and CDR2 are MNHEY and SVGAGI. The CDR3 nucleotides read TGTGCCAGCAGTTACTCTGGGACAGGGAGGAATTCACCCCTCCACTTT. Translating it yields CASSYSGTGRNSPLHF.

The rearrangement uses TRBV5-1 and TRBJ1-3; D possibly corresponds to TRBD1 (5 bases). V lost 7 bases and J lost 3, with 14 bases in between. From germline, CDR1 is SGHRS and CDR2 YFSETQ. The CDR3 length is 14 residues. The chain's CDR3 is CASALGTNGNTIYF. The CDR3 DNA reads TGCGCCAGCGCCCTCGGGACCAATGGAAACACCATATATTTT.

This clone was detected only once. The CDR3 is CASSLDSLREGYTF. In nucleotides, the CDR3 is TGTGCCAGCTCTCTAGACAGCCTGCGGGAGGGCTACACCTTC. The rearrangement joins TRBV18 to TRBJ1-2; the D gene is possibly TRBD1 (5 bases). In germline, CDR1 is KGHSH, CDR2 LQKENI. The CDR3 is 14 residues long. The V gene lost 6 bases and the J gene lost 8 bases, with 19 bases spanning the gap.

J is TRBJ1-3 and V is TRBV7-2; maybe TRBD1 (5 bases). Germline loops: CDR1 SGHTA, CDR2 FQGNSA. Deletions cut 4 bases from V and 1 base from J, with 11 bases between. This CDR3 is built from 15 residues. The CDR3 sequence is CASSSAAGSGNTIYF. The CDR3 coding sequence is TGTGCCAGCAGCTCGGCGGCAGGGTCTGGAAACACCATATATTTT.

The rearrangement joins TRBV27 to TRBJ2-3, with D perhaps TRBD1 (5 bases). V lost 7 bases and J lost 1, with 9 bases in between. CDR3 size: 13 residues. The V gene's germline CDR1 is MNHEY and CDR2 SMNVEV (reference sequence). DNA for the CDR3: TGTGCCAGCAAACAGGCAGGCACAGATACGCAGTATTTT. Its translation is CASKQAGTDTQYF.

V gene TRBV4-1 combines with J gene TRBJ2-2; D ambiguous. The V gene lost 3 bases and the J gene lost 4 bases, with 9 bases spanning the gap. The CDR3 covers 14 residues. CDR1 is MGHRA, CDR2 YSYEKL, per germline. The CDR3 nucleotides read TGCGCCAGCAGCCAGCCAAAGGGCACCGGGGAGCTGTTTTTT. This gives the protein CASSQPKGTGELFF.

The chain is built from TRBV6-5 and TRBJ1-1; 8 nucleotides match TRBD1. CDR3 length equals 15 residues. Germline V lookup: CDR1 MNHEY, CDR2 SVGAGI. After removal of 7 bases from V and 1 base from J, the junction contained 8 bases not matched to a gene. The CDR3 sequence is CASNTGQGWNTEAFF. For the CDR3, the DNA is TGTGCCAGCAACACAGGACAGGGCTGGAACACTGAAGCTTTCTTT.

The chain combines TRBV6-5 with TRBJ2-3; D not resolved. The CDR3 loop spans 13 amino acids. The V end lost 6 bases, the J end lost 5 bases, and 12 bases lay between the germline ends. Germline CDR1 is MNHEY and CDR2 is SVGAGI. CDR3 nucleotides: TGTGCCAGCAGCAGCCTACAACGAGATACGCAGTATTTT. Protein sequence: CASSSLQRDTQYF.

The rearrangement joins TRBV14 to TRBJ1-2, with 7 bases identical to TRBD1. The germline gives CDR1 SGHDN, CDR2 FVKESK. V lost 4 bases, J lost 5 bases, and 13 bases stayed unmatched. The CDR3 covers 16 residues. This CDR3 reads CASSRLSEGASYGYTF. The CDR3 DNA reads as TGTGCCAGCAGCCGCCTATCGGAGGGGGCATCGTATGGCTACACCTTC.

V is TRBV19 and J is TRBJ2-7, with 8 bases matching TRBD2. The CDR3 length is 16 residues. Trimming took 1 base from V and 4 from J; bases not matched to a gene: 9. The germline CDR1 and CDR2 sequences are LNHDA and SQIVND (reference sequence). The CDR3 region has the DNA TGTGCCAGTAGTATAGGTTCAGCGGGGGCCAAGTACGAGCAGTACTTC. This sequence encodes CASSIGSAGAKYEQYF.

This clone has a single count. The rearrangement uses TRBV5-6 and TRBJ1-2, with D unclear. V was pared by 2 bases and J by 6 bases, with 14 bases between. The germline CDR1 and CDR2 sequences are SGHDT and YYEEEE. The CDR3 runs 14 residues. CDR3 bases: TGTGCCAGCAGCTTTGAGGCAGTGCGCCATGGCTACACCTTC. Translating it yields CASSFEAVRHGYTF.

In DNA form, the CDR3 reads TGCGCCAGCAGCCAAGATTGGGGGACCAACTATGGCTACACCTTC. This codes for CASSQDWGTNYGYTF. The chain recombines TRBV4-3 with TRBJ1-2; maybe TRBD1 (5 bases). The CDR3 runs to 15 residues. V lost 0 bases to trimming and J lost 2 bases, with 10 bases between them. The germline gives CDR1 LGHNA, CDR2 YSLEER.

The V gene is TRBV3-1 (or the pseudogene TRBV3-2), the J gene TRBJ1-2; D possibly corresponds to TRBD1 (5 bases). V dropped 1 base and J dropped 5 bases, with 14 bases sitting between them. The CDR3 spans 15 residues. Germline V CDR1 and CDR2: LGHDT, YNNKEL (reference sequence). The CDR3 here is CASSQVIQGEYGYTF. The CDR3 coding sequence is TGTGCCAGCAGCCAAGTCATCCAGGGCGAGTATGGCTACACCTTC.

The rearrangement uses TRBV29-1 and TRBJ1-5; a weak D match, TRBD1 (6 bases). Between the trimmed V and J ends, which lost 6 bases and 3 bases, there was a span of 9 bases. Germline lookup yields CDR1 SQVTM and CDR2 ANQGSEA. The CDR3 sequence is 12 residues long. The CDR3 sequence: CSVGQLNQPQHF. CDR3 sequence (DNA): TGCAGCGTCGGACAGCTCAATCAGCCCCAGCATTTT.

This clone has a single count. The chain carries TRBV27 and TRBJ2-5, with D possibly being TRBD2 (5 bases). V was clipped by 4 bases and J by 3 bases, with 18 bases between them. This CDR3 spans 16 amino acids. The germline V gene encodes CDR1 MNHEY and CDR2 SMNVEV (reference sequence). The CDR3 DNA reads as TGTGCCAGCAGTTCCAGCGGACGGGGTTTTAAAGAGACCCAGTACTTC. As protein: CASSSSGRGFKETQYF.